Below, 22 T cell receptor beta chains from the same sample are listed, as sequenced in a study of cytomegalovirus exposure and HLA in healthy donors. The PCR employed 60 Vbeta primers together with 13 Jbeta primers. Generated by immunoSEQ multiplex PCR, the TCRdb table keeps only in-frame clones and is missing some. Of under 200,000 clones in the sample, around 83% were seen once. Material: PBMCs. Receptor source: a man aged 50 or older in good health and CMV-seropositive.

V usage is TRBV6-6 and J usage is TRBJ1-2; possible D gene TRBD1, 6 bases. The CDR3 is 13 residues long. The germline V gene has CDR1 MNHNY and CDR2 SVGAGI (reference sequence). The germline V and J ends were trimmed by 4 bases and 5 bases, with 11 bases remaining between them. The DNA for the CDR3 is TGTGCCAGCAGTTCGACAGGCAGTTATGGCTACACCTTC. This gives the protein CASSSTGSYGYTF.

This CDR3 reads CASRAPDRGSSNQPQHF. The CDR3 DNA reads as TGTGCCAGTAGGGCACCCGACAGGGGTTCAAGCAATCAGCCCCAGCATTTT. The chain uses TRBV19 and TRBJ1-5; 8 nucleotides match TRBD1. The CDR3 is 17 amino acids. CDR1 LNHDA and CDR2 SQIVND come from the germline V gene (reference sequence). V lost 6 bases to trimming and J lost 1 base; unmatched junction nucleotides: 11.

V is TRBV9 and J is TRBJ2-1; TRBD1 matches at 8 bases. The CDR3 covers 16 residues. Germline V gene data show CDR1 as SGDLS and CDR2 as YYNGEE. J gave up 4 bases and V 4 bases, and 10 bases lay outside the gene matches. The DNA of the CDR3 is TGTGCCAGCAGCCGTCAAGGACAGGGCCCATACAATGAGCAGTTCTTC. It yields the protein CASSRQGQGPYNEQFF.

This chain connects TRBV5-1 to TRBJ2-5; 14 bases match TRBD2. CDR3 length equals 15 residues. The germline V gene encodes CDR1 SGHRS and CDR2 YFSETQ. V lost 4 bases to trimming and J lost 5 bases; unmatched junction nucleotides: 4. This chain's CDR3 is CASSRGTSGSETQYF. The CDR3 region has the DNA TGCGCCAGCAGCCGGGGGACTAGCGGGAGTGAGACCCAGTACTTC.

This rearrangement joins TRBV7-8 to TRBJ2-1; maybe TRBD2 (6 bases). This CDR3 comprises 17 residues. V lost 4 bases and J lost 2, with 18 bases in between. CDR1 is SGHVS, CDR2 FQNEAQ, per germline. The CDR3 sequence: CASSSGRTRPAYNEQFF. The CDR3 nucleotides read TGTGCCAGCAGCTCGGGGAGGACGCGACCTGCCTACAATGAGCAGTTCTTC.

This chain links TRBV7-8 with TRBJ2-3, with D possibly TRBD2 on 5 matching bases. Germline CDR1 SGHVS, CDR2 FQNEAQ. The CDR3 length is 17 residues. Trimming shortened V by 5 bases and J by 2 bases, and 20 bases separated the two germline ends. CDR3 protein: CASSPSGGIWATDTQYF. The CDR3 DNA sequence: TGTGCCAGCAGCCCGTCCGGAGGAATCTGGGCCACAGATACGCAGTATTTT.

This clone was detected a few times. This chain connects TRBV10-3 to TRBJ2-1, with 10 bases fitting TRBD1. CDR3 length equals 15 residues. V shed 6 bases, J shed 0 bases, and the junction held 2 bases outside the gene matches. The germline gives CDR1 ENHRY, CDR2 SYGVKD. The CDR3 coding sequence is TGTGCCATCAGACGGACAGGGGGCTCCTACAATGAGCAGTTCTTC. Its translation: CAIRRTGGSYNEQFF.

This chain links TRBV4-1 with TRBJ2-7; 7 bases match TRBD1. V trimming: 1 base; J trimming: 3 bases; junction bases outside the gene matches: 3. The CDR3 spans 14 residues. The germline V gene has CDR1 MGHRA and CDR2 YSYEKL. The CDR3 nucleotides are TGCGCCAGCAGCCAAGCCGGGACAGACTACGAGCAGTACTTC. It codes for CASSQAGTDYEQYF.

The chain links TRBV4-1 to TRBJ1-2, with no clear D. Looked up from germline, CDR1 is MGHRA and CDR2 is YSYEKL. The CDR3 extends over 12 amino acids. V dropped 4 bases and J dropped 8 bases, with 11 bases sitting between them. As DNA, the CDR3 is TGCGCCAGCAGCCTAGGCCTAGGAGGCTACACCTTC. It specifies CASSLGLGGYTF.

CDR3 in DNA: TGTGCCAGCTCACCTGCCCGGGAGGGCTACTCGGGGTTGTTCTTC. Amino acids: CASSPAREGYSGLFF. The chain uses TRBV18 and TRBJ2-1, with 8 bases aligning to TRBD2. The germline CDR1 and CDR2 sequences are KGHSH and LQKENI. Germline trimming cut 3 bases from V and 15 bases from J; bases unmatched to any gene: 16. The CDR3 length is 15 residues.

CDR3 region: CASSLAPDEQYF. The CDR3 DNA sequence: TGTGCCAGCAGCTTAGCGCCAGACGAGCAGTACTTC. J is TRBJ2-7 and V is TRBV7-9; no reliable D call. Looked up from germline, CDR1 is SEHNR and CDR2 is FQNEAQ (reference sequence). V gave up 0 bases and J gave up 5 bases, with 5 bases separating them. The CDR3 covers 12 residues.

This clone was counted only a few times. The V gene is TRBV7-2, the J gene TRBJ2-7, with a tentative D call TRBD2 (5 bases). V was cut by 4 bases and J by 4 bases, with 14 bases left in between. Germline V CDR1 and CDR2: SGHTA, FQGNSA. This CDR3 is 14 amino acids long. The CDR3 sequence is CASSSNSGTYEQYF. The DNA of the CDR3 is TGTGCCAGCAGCTCCAACAGCGGCACTTACGAGCAGTACTTC.

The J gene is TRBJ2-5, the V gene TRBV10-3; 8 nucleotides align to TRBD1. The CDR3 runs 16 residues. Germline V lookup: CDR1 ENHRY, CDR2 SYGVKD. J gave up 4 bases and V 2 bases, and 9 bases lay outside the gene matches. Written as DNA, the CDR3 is TGTGCCATCAGTGAGGTGGACAGGGTGGCCCGAGAGACCCAGTACTTC. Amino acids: CAISEVDRVARETQYF.

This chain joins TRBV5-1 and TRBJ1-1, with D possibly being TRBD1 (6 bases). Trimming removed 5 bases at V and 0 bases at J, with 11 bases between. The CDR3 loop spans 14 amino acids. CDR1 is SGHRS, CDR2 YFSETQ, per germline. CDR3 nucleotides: TGCGCCAGCAGACCGGACAGATTGAACACTGAAGCTTTCTTT. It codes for CASRPDRLNTEAFF.

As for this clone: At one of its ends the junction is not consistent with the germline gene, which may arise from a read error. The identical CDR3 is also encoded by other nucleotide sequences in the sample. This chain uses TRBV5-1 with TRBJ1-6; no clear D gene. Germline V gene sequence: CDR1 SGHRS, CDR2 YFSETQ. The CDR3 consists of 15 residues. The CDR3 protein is CASSLEGREVSPLHF. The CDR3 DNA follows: TGCGCCAGCAGCTTGGAGGGAAGGGAGGTTTCACCCCTCCATTTT.

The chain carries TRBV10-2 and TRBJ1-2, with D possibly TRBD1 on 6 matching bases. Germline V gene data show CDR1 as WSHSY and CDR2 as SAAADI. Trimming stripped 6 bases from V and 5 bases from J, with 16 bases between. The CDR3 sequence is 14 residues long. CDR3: CASRDRDTGYGYTF. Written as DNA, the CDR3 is TGCGCCAGCAGAGATCGGGACACGGGGTATGGCTACACCTTC.

The CDR3 here is CASRGSGESEQYV. Written as DNA, the CDR3 is TGTGCCAGCAGGGGTAGCGGTGAATCCGAGCAGTACGTC. This chain uses TRBV6-5 with TRBJ2-7; perhaps TRBD2 as D (6 bases). This CDR3 spans 13 amino acids. Deletions cut 6 bases from V and 6 bases from J, with 15 bases between. The germline gives CDR1 MNHEY, CDR2 SVGAGI.

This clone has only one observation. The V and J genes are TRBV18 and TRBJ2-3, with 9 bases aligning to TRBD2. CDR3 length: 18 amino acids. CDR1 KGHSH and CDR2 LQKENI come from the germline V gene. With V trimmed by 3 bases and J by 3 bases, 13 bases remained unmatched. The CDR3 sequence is CASSPWGGRAAATDTQYF. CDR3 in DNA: TGTGCCAGCTCACCGTGGGGCGGGAGGGCCGCGGCGACAGATACGCAGTATTTT.

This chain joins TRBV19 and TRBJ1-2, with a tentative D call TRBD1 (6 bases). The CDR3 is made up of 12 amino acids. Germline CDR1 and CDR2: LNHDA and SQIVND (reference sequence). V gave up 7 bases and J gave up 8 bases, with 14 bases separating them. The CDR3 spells CASTRGRGGYTF. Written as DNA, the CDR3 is TGTGCCAGTACCAGGGGCAGGGGAGGCTACACCTTC.

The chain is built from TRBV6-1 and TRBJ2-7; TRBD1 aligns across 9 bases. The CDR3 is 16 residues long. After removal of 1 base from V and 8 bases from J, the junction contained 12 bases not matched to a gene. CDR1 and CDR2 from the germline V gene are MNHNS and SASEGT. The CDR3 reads CASSEVGTGNSAKQYF. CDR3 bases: TGTGCCAGCAGTGAAGTTGGGACAGGGAATAGTGCAAAGCAGTACTTC.

The CDR3 is CASSIQGVPGANVLTF. CDR3 bases: TGTGCCAGCAGCATCCAGGGGGTGCCTGGGGCCAACGTCCTGACTTTC. V and J are TRBV14 and TRBJ2-6; the match to TRBD1 covers 7 bases. V trimming: 5 bases; J trimming: 2 bases; junction bases outside the gene matches: 6. The CDR3 is 16 residues long. In germline, CDR1 is SGHDN, CDR2 FVKESK.

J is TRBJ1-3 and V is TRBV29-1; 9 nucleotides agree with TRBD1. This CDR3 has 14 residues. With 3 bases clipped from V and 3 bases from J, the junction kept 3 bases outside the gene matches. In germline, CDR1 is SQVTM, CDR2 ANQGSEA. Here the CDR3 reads CSVDGTGSGNTIYF. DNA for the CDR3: TGCAGCGTTGATGGGACAGGGAGTGGAAACACCATATATTTT.